This T cell receptor (beta chain) was identified in a study of T cells in Graves' hyperthyroidism and ophthalmopathy. Overall study findings and caveats: Most thyroid-expanded clonotypes above 0.001 were also found in blood. The model forecast ophthalmopathy, anticipating it by a median around 6.5 months before onset.

Amplification of TCR beta CDR3 regions used RNA as the template. A first-round RT-PCR of the TCR CDR3 used the HTBI primer set. TCRdb passed the multiplex PCR reads through MiXCR, listing each CDR3 protein once. The sample holds 600,000 or so distinct CDR3 sequences, more than 13% seen once. Trimming at V came to 6 bases and at J to 6 bases, leaving 10 bases not matched to a gene. The CDR3 has 16 residues. Germline loops: CDR1 LGHDT, CDR2 YNNKEL (reference sequence). Under 3 months was the duration of disease in ophthalmopathy patients, who also had a Clinical Activity Score of at least 3 and a NOSPECS grade of at least 4. The diagnostic basis comprised clinical symptoms, serum thyroxine and TRAb, thyroid ultrasound and orbital computed tomography. This clonotype was counted many times. Its antigen is currently unknown.

J is TRBJ2-1 and V is TRBV3-1, with TRBD2 matching 11 bases. The origin of this receptor is a woman aged 18 to 35 with Graves' ophthalmopathy. Sequencing was carried out using blood. CDR3 residues: CASSGTSGRRSNEQFF. CDR3 in DNA: TGTGCCAGCAGTGGGACTAGCGGTAGGAGGTCCAATGAGCAGTTCTTC.